This T cell receptor beta chain was sequenced for a study of metastatic and nonmetastatic thyroid tumors (dated by TCRdb to 2020 to 2021). Turning to the overall study: The researchers compared repertoires between peripheral blood samples and tumor or nodule tissue samples from patients with malignant or benign thyroid disease. Overall study outcomes, separate from this receptor: In both blood and tumor samples, malignant tumors were reported to have significantly higher TCR beta diversity than benign nodules.

Before undergoing thyroid surgery, none of the patients had been given any kind of treatment. Patient clinical samples collected from about 2011 to 2018 were retrospectively analysed using T-cell receptor beta sequencing. Libraries came from PCR. Sequencing was performed on an Illumina HiSeq 4000. The TCR beta-chain CDR3 region of each patient was profiled by high-throughput sequencing. The original methods were these. CDR3 differences across clinicopathological groups were used to build a classifier for discriminating distant-metastatic papillary thyroid cancer patients. To measure repertoire diversity the researchers used the Shannon index, while the Morisita-Horn index served to gauge how similar the tumor and blood repertoires were. The public reads were quality trimmed at Q25 with fastp and then assembled into clones with MiXCR by TCRdb, keeping productive beta chains. TCRdb, rather than the study authors, made the V and J calls. The sample profile shows under 45,000 clones; about a sixth of them were found once. The top ten hold about a tenth of the sample.

This clone was recorded at least ten times. No cognate antigen has been identified for it. There are no base qualities to consult, and no much larger clone falls within one base. This receptor was identified in a female donor with papillary thyroid cancer or a benign thyroid nodule (not recorded which). Some clones in this sample may be carry-over from other donors' samples. The source material was tumor tissue.

CDR3 reads: CASSGLANEQFF. The DNA is as follows: TGCGCCAGCAGTGGCCTAGCCAATGAGCAGTTCTTC. The chain is made from TRBV10-2 and TRBJ2-1; TRBD2 might be the D gene, on 5 matching bases. CDR1 and CDR2 are drawn from the germline V gene: WSHSY, SAAADI. Spanning cysteine to phenylalanine, the CDR3 consists of 12 amino acids. Only the CDR3 region is kept as DNA, spanning 36 bases read in frame from base 1. V and J lose 4 bases and 6 bases, and a span of 7 bases separates them.